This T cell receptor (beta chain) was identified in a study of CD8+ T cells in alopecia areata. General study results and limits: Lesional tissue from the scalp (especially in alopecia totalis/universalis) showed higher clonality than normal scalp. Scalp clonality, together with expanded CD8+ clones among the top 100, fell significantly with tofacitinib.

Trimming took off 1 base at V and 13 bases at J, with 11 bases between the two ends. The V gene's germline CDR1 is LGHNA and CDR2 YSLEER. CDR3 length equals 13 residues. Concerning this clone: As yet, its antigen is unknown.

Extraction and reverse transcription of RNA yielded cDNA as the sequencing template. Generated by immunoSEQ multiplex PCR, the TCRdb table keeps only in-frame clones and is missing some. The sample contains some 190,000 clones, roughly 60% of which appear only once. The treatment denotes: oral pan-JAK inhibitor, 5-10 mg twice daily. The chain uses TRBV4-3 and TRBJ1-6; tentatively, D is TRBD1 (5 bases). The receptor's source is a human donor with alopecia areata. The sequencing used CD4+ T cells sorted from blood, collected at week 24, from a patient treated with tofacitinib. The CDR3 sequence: CASSQVGGDPLHF. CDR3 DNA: TGCGCCAGCAGCCAAGTAGGCGGGGACCCCCTCCACTTT.